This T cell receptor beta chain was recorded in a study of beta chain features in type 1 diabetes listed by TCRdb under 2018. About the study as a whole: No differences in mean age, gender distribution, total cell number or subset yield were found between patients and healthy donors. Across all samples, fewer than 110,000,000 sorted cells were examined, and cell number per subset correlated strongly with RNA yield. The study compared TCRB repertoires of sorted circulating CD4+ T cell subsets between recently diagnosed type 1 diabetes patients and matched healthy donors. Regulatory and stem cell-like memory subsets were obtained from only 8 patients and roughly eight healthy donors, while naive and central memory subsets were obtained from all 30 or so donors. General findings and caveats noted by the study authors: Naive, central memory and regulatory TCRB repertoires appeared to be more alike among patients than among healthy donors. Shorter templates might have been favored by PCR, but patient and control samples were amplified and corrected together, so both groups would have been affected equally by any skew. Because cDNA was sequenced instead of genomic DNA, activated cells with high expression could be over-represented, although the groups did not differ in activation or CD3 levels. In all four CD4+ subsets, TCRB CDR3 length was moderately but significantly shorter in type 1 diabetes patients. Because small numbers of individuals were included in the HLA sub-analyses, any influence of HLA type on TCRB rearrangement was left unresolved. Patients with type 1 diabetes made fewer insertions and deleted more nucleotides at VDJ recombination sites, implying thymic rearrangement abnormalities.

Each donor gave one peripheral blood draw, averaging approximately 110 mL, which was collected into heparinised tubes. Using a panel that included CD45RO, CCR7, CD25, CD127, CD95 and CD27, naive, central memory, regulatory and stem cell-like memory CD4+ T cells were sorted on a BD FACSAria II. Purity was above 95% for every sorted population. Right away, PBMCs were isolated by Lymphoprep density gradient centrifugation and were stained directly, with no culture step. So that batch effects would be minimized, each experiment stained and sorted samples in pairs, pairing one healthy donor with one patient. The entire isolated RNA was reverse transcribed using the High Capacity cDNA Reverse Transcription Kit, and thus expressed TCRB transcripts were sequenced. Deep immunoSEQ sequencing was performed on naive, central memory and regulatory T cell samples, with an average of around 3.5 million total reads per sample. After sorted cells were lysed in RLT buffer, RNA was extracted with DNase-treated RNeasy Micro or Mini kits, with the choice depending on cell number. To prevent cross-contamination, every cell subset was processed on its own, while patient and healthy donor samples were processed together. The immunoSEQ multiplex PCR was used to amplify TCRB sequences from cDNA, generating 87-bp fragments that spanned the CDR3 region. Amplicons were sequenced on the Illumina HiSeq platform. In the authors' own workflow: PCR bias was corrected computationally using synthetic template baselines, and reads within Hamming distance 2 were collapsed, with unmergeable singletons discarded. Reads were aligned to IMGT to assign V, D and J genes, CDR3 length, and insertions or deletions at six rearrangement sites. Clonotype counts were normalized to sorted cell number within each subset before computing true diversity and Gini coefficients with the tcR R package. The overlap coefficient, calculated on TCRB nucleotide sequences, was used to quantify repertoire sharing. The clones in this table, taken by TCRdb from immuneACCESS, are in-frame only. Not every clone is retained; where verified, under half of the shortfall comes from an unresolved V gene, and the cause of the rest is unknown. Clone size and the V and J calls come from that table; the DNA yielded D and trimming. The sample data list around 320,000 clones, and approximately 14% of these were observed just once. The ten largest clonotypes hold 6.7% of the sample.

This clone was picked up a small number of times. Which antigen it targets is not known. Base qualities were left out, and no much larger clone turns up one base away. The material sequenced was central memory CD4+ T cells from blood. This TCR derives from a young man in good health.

The CDR3 region has the sequence CARSPELGQPRGNTEAFF. The nucleotides are TGTGCCAGAAGCCCTGAATTGGGACAGCCAAGAGGGAACACTGAAGCTTTCTTT. The sequence links TRBV5-3 to TRBJ1-1, with 7 bases matching TRBD1. TRBV5-3 is known as an ORF, though its function is uncertain. Clipping removes 4 bases from V and 1 base from J, with 16 as the unmatched junction base count. The CDR3 starts with the cysteine, ends with the phenylalanine, and has 18 residues. Only CDR3 DNA remains: 54 bases, in frame from the first base.